Below, 11 T cell receptor beta chains from the same sample are listed, as sequenced in a study of shared clonotypes between healthy human individuals. Only in-frame clones appear in the TCRdb table, and some are missing; sequencing was by immunoSEQ multiplex PCR. The sample shows 2.3 million or so clones, 85% to 95% of them seen only once. Sequencing used naive CD4+ T cells from PBMCs. Noted subset: CD45RA+ positively selected. These receptors all come from a man younger than 35 in good health. Some clones in this sample may be carry-over from other donors' samples.

This clone was recorded once. The chain combines TRBV4-3 with TRBJ2-3, with D perhaps being TRBD1 or TRBD2 (5 bases each). Trimming took 4 bases from V and 0 from J, leaving 14 bases between them. Germline V CDR1 and CDR2: LGHNA, YSLEER. This CDR3 has 16 amino acids. CDR3 in amino acids: CASSPLVGESTDTQYF. Written as DNA, the CDR3 is TGCGCCAGCAGCCCCCTAGTGGGGGAGAGCACAGATACGCAGTATTTT.

The chain couples TRBV5-1 to TRBJ1-4; D not certain. Germline V lookup: CDR1 SGHRS, CDR2 YFSETQ. Trimming pared 0 bases from V and 2 bases from J, leaving 11 bases between. This CDR3 is built from 16 residues. The CDR3 DNA is TGCGCCAGCAGCTTGGTAGCGGGGATCACTAATGAAAAACTGTTTTTT. Protein: CASSLVAGITNEKLFF.

V and J are TRBV30 and TRBJ1-5; TRBD1 might be the D (5 bases). Trimming left V 3 bases short and J 0 bases short, with 6 bases between. The length of the CDR3 is 13 residues. In germline, CDR1 is GTSNPN, CDR2 SVGIG (reference sequence). The DNA of the CDR3 is TGTGCCTGGAGCGGGGGTAGCAATCAGCCCCAGCATTTT. It specifies CAWSGGSNQPQHF.

V usage is TRBV28 and J usage is TRBJ2-2; D unresolved. Trimming cost V 6 bases and J 7 bases, with 15 bases left between them. Germline V CDR1 and CDR2: MDHEN, SYDVKM. CDR3 length equals 14 residues. This CDR3 is CASSSPILGGELFF. The CDR3 DNA reads TGTGCCAGCAGCTCCCCAATCCTGGGCGGGGAGCTGTTTTTT.

The rearrangement uses TRBV28 and TRBJ1-5, with no clear D. Trimming removed 8 bases at V and 0 bases at J, with 17 bases between. The CDR3 has 16 amino acids. Germline V gene data show CDR1 as MDHEN and CDR2 as SYDVKM. In nucleotides, the CDR3 is TGTGCCAGCGGCTATCTGACACACAATAGCAATCAGCCCCAGCATTTT. Residues: CASGYLTHNSNQPQHF.

The CDR3 DNA sequence: TGTGCCAGCAGGGCCAAGACAGGTATGAGCGAGCAGTACTTC. Translated: CASRAKTGMSEQYF. V usage is TRBV6-6 and J usage is TRBJ2-7; possible D gene TRBD1, 6 bases. Per the germline V gene, CDR1 is MNHNY and CDR2 is SVGAGI (reference sequence). V gave up 6 bases and J gave up 6 bases, with 18 bases separating them. CDR3 length: 14 residues.

The V call is TRBV7-6, the J call TRBJ2-3; D is ambiguous. V was cut by 6 bases and J by 6 bases, with 16 bases left in between. The CDR3 length is 14 residues. Germline loops: CDR1 SGHVS, CDR2 FNYEAQ. The CDR3, as DNA: TGTGCCAGCAGTCTGACAACCGCGGCGGATACGCAGTATTTT. Translation: CASSLTTAADTQYF.

The chain has TRBV2 and TRBJ2-5, with 7 bases matching TRBD1. The CDR3 is made up of 15 amino acids. CDR1 and CDR2 from the germline V gene are SNHLY and FYNNEI. The V segment lost 3 bases and the J segment 5 bases; nucleotides outside the gene matches: 9. The CDR3 DNA sequence: TGTGCCAGCAGTGAGGTCACAGGGGTAGGGGAGACCCAGTACTTC. Protein sequence: CASSEVTGVGETQYF.

The CDR3 bases are TGTGCCAGCAGGGGTGCGGGGAATGGGGAAAAACTGTTTTTT. Translating it yields CASRGAGNGEKLFF. The chain joins TRBV28 to TRBJ1-4; D ambiguous. V was trimmed by 6 bases and J by 8 bases, leaving 16 bases between them. The CDR3 sequence is 14 residues long. Looked up from germline, CDR1 is MDHEN and CDR2 is SYDVKM.

The V and J genes are TRBV11-2 and TRBJ2-1; 11 positions match TRBD2. The CDR3 loop spans 16 amino acids. Germline V CDR1 and CDR2: SGHAT, FQNNGV. J was trimmed by 3 bases and V by 5 bases; bases with no gene match: 6. The CDR3 bases are TGTGCCAGCAGCGTACTAGCGGGAGTGGTCTACAATGAGCAGTTCTTC. Translated: CASSVLAGVVYNEQFF.

This chain connects TRBV19 to TRBJ2-5, with no clear D. Between the trimmed V and J ends, which lost 8 bases and 0 bases, there was a span of 13 bases. Germline V gives CDR1 LNHDA, CDR2 SQIVND (reference sequence). This CDR3 region has 14 residues. The DNA of the CDR3 is TGTGCCAGTCAGGCATCCATGTACCAAGAGACCCAGTACTTC. As protein: CASQASMYQETQYF.